This TCR beta chain was captured by sequencing in a study of control samples from healthy donors and cancer patients. The V gene lost 1 base and the J gene lost 6 bases, with 12 bases spanning the gap. Looked up from germline, CDR1 is SGHRS and CDR2 is YFSETQ. This CDR3 spans 14 amino acids. Some clones are missing from TCRdb's copy, which holds only in-frame ones; the method was immunoSEQ multiplex PCR. The profile shows approximately 120,000 clones, 80% to 90% of them singletons. This chain links TRBV5-1 with TRBJ2-3, with D tentatively TRBD1 (6 bases). The sequence came from a woman in her 50s in good health. What was sequenced was blood. DNA for the CDR3: TGCGCCAGCAGCTTGCCGGGACAAGTCGATACGCAGTATTTT. Amino acid sequence: CASSLPGQVDTQYF.